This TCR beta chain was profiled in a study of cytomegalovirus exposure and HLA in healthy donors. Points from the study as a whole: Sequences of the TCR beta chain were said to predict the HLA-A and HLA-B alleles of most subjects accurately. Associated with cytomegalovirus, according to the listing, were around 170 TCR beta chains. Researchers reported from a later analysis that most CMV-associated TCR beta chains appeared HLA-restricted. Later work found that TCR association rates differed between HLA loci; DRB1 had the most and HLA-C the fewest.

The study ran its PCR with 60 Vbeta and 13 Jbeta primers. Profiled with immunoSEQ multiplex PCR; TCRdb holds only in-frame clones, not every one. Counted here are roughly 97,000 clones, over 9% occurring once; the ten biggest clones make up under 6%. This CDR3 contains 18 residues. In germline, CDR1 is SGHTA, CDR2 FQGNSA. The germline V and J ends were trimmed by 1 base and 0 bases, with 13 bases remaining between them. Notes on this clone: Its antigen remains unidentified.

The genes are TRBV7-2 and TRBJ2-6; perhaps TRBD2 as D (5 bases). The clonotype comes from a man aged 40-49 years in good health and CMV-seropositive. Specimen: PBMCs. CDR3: CASSLEVRRASGANVLTF. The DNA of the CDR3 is TGTGCCAGCAGCTTAGAGGTCCGGCGGGCCTCTGGGGCCAACGTCCTGACTTTC.